Shown below are 5 T cell receptor beta chains from a single sample sequenced in a study of OX40 agonist ivuxolimab in advanced cancers. Sequencing was performed with immunoSEQ multiplex PCR; in TCRdb, only in-frame clones are kept and a portion is missing. The sample yields roughly 32,000 clones, approximately 78% seen once. Sequencing used CD4+ or CD8+ T cells sorted from blood, obtained in a trial of the OX40 agonist ivuxolimab. The receptors originated from an adult with an advanced solid tumor such as melanoma, head and neck, liver or kidney cancer.

The rearrangement joins TRBV5-6 to TRBJ1-2; 7 nucleotides align to TRBD1. Losses at the gene ends were 4 bases for V and 4 bases for J; bases not matched to a gene: 10. Germline V CDR1 and CDR2: SGHDT, YYEEEE. This CDR3 contains 15 residues. The CDR3 loop is CASSTPGTVSYGYTF. The CDR3 DNA follows: TGTGCCAGCAGCACCCCCGGGACAGTCTCCTATGGCTACACCTTC.

V usage is TRBV18 and J usage is TRBJ1-1; a weak D match, TRBD1 (6 bases). Trimming pared 6 bases from V and 0 bases from J, leaving 14 bases between. CDR3 length: 15 residues. The germline V gene encodes CDR1 KGHSH and CDR2 LQKENI. The CDR3 sequence is CASSLEGGMNTEAFF. CDR3 sequence (DNA): TGTGCCAGCTCCCTCGAGGGGGGAATGAACACTGAAGCTTTCTTT. The variable domain in full, completed from reference TRBV18 and TRBJ1-1, reads NAGVMQNPRHLVRRRGQEARLRCSPMKGHSHVYWYRQLPEEGLKFMVYLQKENIIDESGMPKERFSAEFPKEGPSILRIQQVVRGDSAAYFCASSLEGGMNTEAFFGQGTRLTVV.

The chain links TRBV7-2 to TRBJ1-5, with unresolved D. The ends were cut back, 0 bases at V and 4 bases at J, with 7 bases in the middle. The germline V gene has CDR1 SGHTA and CDR2 FQGNSA. The CDR3 runs to 14 residues. This CDR3 reads CASSLAMGNQPQHF. DNA for the CDR3: TGTGCCAGCAGCTTAGCGATGGGGAATCAGCCCCAGCATTTT.

This chain connects TRBV11-2 to TRBJ1-2; D unresolved. In germline, CDR1 is SGHAT, CDR2 FQNNGV. The CDR3 spans 13 residues. Trimming cost V 1 base and J 6 bases, with 9 bases left between them. CDR3: CASSLGYTNGYTF. DNA for the CDR3: TGTGCCAGCAGCTTAGGGTACACAAATGGCTACACCTTC.

V usage is TRBV5-1 and J usage is TRBJ2-2; 8 bases are a match to TRBD2. The trim removed 5 bases at V and 4 bases at J, leaving 4 bases unmatched. The germline CDR1 and CDR2 sequences are SGHRS and YFSETQ. This CDR3 region has 14 residues. In nucleotides, the CDR3 is TGCGCCAGCAGGGTAGCGGGGATCACCGGGGAGCTGTTTTTT. Protein: CASRVAGITGELFF.